A selection of T cell receptor beta chains follows, all from one sample in a study of blood T cells in healthy people across ages. From the 5' RACE reads, TCRdb called clonotypes with MiXCR, one entry per CDR3 protein. The data contain about 1.5 million distinct CDR3 sequences, 35% to 45% of them singletons. Sequenced: blood. The receptors shown here come from a woman between 18 and 30 years old in good health. The CDR3 runs from the conserved cysteine through the conserved F or W. Size tells how often a clone was seen (once, few, many) or the class of an expanded clone, and some rows leave it out.

>many|TRBV12-3/TRBV12-4|TRBJ1-2
CASSTDRFYGYTF
>NA|TRBV12-5|TRBJ2-3
CASGLQSGDTQYF
>few|TRBV20-1|TRBJ2-7
CSAPRETSGSSFSYEQYF
>few|TRBV4-1|TRBJ2-5
CASSPDIHQETQYF
>NA|TRBV9|TRBJ1-6
CANSVAGLLTPLHF
>NA|TRBV4-3|TRBJ1-1
CASSSGGGKNTGAFF
>few|TRBV4-1|TRBJ1-2
CASSQTGVSNYGYTF
>few|TRBV11-2|TRBJ2-1
CASSLGQGEVSYNEQFF
>few|TRBV7-9|TRBJ1-2
CASSQPGTFFGYTF
>NA|TRBV4-3|TRBJ1-4
CASSQELGQGDEKLFF
>many|TRBV12-3/TRBV12-4|TRBJ2-1
CASSLRRLANEQFF
>NA|TRBV28|TRBJ2-7
CASKRLQLEQYF
>few|TRBV27|TRBJ2-3
CASSFIWTQHTDTQYF
>NA|TRBV6-5|TRBJ1-2
CASSFKQTGRNYGYTF
>NA|TRBV7-2|TRBJ1-5
CASSSPRDSQPQHF
>NA|TRBV2|TRBJ2-5
CASSAIAGAYQETQYF
>NA|TRBV29-1|TRBJ2-2
CSVESRSRTGELFF